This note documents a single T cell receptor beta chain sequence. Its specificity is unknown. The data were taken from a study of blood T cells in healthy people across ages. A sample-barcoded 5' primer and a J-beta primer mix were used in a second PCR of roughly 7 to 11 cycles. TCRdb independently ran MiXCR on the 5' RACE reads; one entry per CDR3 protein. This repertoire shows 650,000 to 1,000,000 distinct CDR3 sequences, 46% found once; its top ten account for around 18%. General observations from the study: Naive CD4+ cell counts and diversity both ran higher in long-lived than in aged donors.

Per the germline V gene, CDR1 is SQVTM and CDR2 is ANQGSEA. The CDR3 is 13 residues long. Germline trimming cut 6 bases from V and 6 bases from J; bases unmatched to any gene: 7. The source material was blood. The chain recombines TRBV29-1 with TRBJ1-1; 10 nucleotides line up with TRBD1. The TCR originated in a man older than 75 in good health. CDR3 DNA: TGCAGCGTAAGACAGGGGGCTAGGGCTGAAGCTTTCTTT. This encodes CSVRQGARAEAFF.